This TCR beta chain is from a study of blood T cells in healthy people across ages (dated by TCRdb to between 2015 and 2017). Context from the whole study: In model experiments, template switching captured about one uniquely barcoded TCR beta cDNA molecule for every two T cells. The donors were divided into four age groups: young (average approximately 16 years), middle-aged (under 40), aged (approximately 62) and long-lived (82). Using deep sequencing normalized with unique cDNA molecular identifiers, the study measured how TCR beta repertoire diversity changes with age. The study analyzed two additional independent replicas of 1 million unique cDNA reads from the same blood draw for two donors, one aged 18 to 29 and one aged 80 or older.

Systemically healthy Caucasian individuals from Russia, 39 in total and aged roughly 6 to 100 years, were included as donors. About 9.6 milliliters of peripheral blood were collected from each donor into EDTA-treated Vacutainer tubes. Ficoll-Paque density-gradient centrifugation was used to isolate PBMCs, with at least 6.5 million per sample. Total RNA, at least 6 micrograms per sample, was extracted from PBMCs with Trizol reagent. Naive CD45RAhigh/CD27high T cell percentages were measured by flow cytometry on a PBMC aliquot from every donor. Via the germline V gene, CDR1 is MDHEN and CDR2 SYDVKM. Relative to germline, V is 10 bases shorter and J is 0 bases shorter, with 10 bases between their ends. From cysteine to phenylalanine, the CDR3 is 12 amino acids long. Of the read, only the CDR3 DNA is kept; its 36 bases are in frame from base 1. Library prep was done by 5' RACE. Sequencing relied on an Illumina HiSeq 2500. A second PCR of about 6 to 12 cycles was run with a J-beta primer mix and a sample-barcoded 5' primer. Each TCR beta cDNA molecule received a unique molecular identifier from a template-switch 5' adaptor carrying 12 random nucleotides. Each sample yielded at least 3 million CDR3-containing paired-end reads. First-strand cDNA synthesis was performed from all RNA using the Mint cDNA synthesis kit, with priming by a TRBC-specific oligonucleotide. Following uracil-DNA glycosylase treatment, a first 18-cycle PCR with universal primers M1SS and BC2_uni_R was performed on all cDNA. The original methods were these. For normalization, 1 million high-quality reads, each with a distinct molecular identifier, were randomly selected from each sample. Instead of being binned into consensus sequences, reads with shared molecular identifiers were discarded. MiTCR, run with a Q25 quality threshold and the strictest error-elimination algorithm, handled CDR3 identification, clonotype clustering and error correction. Lower-bound total TCR beta diversity was estimated with a nonparametric unseen species model using Euler transformation. The raw public data were reprocessed by TCRdb itself: fastp quality trimming at Q25, MiXCR clonotype calling, in-frame beta chains only. Each CDR3 protein gets just one entry, which takes the most common genes and DNA from the rows behind it. TCRdb's processing, not the authors' own work, is the source of the V and J calls. For this sample the table gives some 850,000 distinct CDR3 sequences, of which roughly 24% were detected only once. Around 3% of the sample is held by the ten biggest clonotypes.

Overall results and qualifications from the work: Bulk unsorted PBMC profiling prevented conclusive comparison of naive and antigen-experienced compartments. Compared with the aged group, more naive CD4+ T cells, fewer expanded clones and increased TCR diversity were shown by the long-lived group, suggesting age selection. The CMV infection status of donors was not known, potentially confounding age-related changes in expanded clonotypes. As age increased, observed TCR beta diversity per million T cells dropped in a roughly linear way, and a significant reduction was already evident by age about 40. A strong correlation was found between observed TCR beta diversity and the percentage of naive T cells measured by flow cytometry. Total diversity estimates from one million sequenced T cells were considered lower bounds and underestimates.

Comments on this clonotype: The specificity of this receptor is unknown. No much larger clone is present one base from it, and per-base qualities are unavailable.

These same records also appear under a second study, on T cells of mothers and their children. Taken from the second paper: The donors were nine systemically healthy Caucasian individuals, made up of three mothers and their six children. cDNA synthesis consumed the entire amount of extracted RNA, loaded at around 1.5 ug RNA in each 15 ul reaction. In the second PCR, the M1S primer introduced both the sample barcodes and 2-4 random nucleotides. Each mother yielded over 9.5 million TCR beta CDR3 reads and each child a few million reads. TCR recombination output is similarly shaped by thymic selection in related and unrelated pairs, with a minor effect exerted by inherited differences. Normalized repertoire overlap in related mother-child pairs was always slightly higher than in unrelated mother-child pairs, but the difference was never significant. Persistent microchimeric T cell clones were not detected, at a sensitivity of 95 to 100 clones per million clonotypes. Deep NGS was used in the study to compare the TCR beta repertoires of mothers and children and to look for features that separate related mother-child pairs from unrelated individuals. Mothers averaged roughly 40 +/- 4 years of age and children averaged around 10 +/- 4 years. After adapter ligation was performed with NEBNext reagents, the libraries were sequenced on an Illumina HiSeq 2000 with 100+100 nt paired-end reads. To prevent cross-contamination, the mother and child libraries were prepared one month apart and sequenced in separate runs. Each donor had between roughly 450,000 and 2,100,000 distinct TCR beta clonotypes identified. Naive TCR beta clonotypes were estimated from low-frequency clonotypes matched to each donor's FACS-determined naive share, without sorting.

This TCR was recovered from a boy between 10 and 17 years old in good health. The sample taken for sequencing was blood. The sequence links TRBV28 to TRBJ2-7; confidence is insufficient to name the D gene. CDR3 loop: CATNIASYEQYF. The bases are TGTGCCACCAACATAGCCTCCTACGAGCAGTACTTC.